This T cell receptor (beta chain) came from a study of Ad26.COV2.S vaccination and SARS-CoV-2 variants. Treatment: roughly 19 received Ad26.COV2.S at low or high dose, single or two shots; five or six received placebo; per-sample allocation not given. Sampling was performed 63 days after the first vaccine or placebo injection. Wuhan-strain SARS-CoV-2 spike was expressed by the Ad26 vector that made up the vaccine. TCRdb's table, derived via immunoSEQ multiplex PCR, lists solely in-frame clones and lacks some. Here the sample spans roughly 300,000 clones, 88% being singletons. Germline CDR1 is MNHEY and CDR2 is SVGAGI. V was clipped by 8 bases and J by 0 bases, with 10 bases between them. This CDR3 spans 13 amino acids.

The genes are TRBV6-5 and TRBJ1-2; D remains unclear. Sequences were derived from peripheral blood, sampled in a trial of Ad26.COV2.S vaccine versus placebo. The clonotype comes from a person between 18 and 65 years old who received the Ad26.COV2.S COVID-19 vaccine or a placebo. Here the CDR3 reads CASRETTNYGYTF. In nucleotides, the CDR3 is TGTGCCAGCCGAGAGACGACTAACTATGGCTACACCTTC.